This entry concerns a single T cell receptor (beta chain). Its target is not known. The sample is drawn from a study of cytomegalovirus exposure and HLA in healthy donors. Study-level results: TCR beta V- and J-gene trimming, according to a later analysis, was linked to a missense DCLRE1C variant.

V trimming: 7 bases; J trimming: 4 bases; junction bases outside the gene matches: 4. This CDR3 is built from 13 residues. The V gene's germline CDR1 is SNHLY and CDR2 FYNNEI. The PCR was carried out with 60 Vbeta primers and 13 Jbeta primers. The repertoire was sequenced with immunoSEQ multiplex PCR; TCRdb's copy has only in-frame clones and lacks some. Among 50,000 to 70,000 clones listed, over 75% were seen once. V is TRBV2 and J is TRBJ2-7; 10 bases are a match to TRBD1. Source material: PBMCs. The source is a male donor in good health and CMV-seronegative. The CDR3 region has the DNA TGTGCCAGCACGGGACAGGGGAAGTACGAGCAGTACTTC. This sequence encodes CASTGQGKYEQYF.